A single TCR beta chain is shown here with its context. What it binds is not known. This entry belongs to a study of human T cells and chemical hapten exposure. Overall study results and limits: Sensitizing to DPC left TCRs with a frequency above 1 in 1000 unaltered.

The CDR3 length is 13 residues. Germline V CDR1 and CDR2: LNHDA, SQIVND (reference sequence). V gave up 3 bases and J gave up 4 bases, with 7 bases separating them. Noted time point: patch test 1, 2 weeks after DPC sensitization. Treatment reported: therapeutic diphenylcyclopropenone sensitization with weekly scalp DPC. It was from unfractionated whole blood that total RNA was extracted. Non-pregnant alopecia patients aged 18 to 70, suitable for DPC therapy. Unique molecular identifiers were attached to individual cDNA molecules during library preparation. TCRdb called the RACE reads again in MiXCR, with one record for every CDR3 protein. The sample comprises about 52,000 distinct CDR3 sequences, around 10% of which are singletons, and under 2% rests with the top ten.

The TCR comes from a woman between 40 and 55 years old with alopecia areata. Some clones in this sample may be carry-over from other donors' samples. The input for sequencing was whole blood, taken in connection with sensitization to the hapten diphenylcyclopropenone (DPC). The J gene is TRBJ1-5, the V gene TRBV19; D remains unclear. Written as DNA, the CDR3 is TGTGCCAGTAGTATCGTTCTAAATCAGCCCCAGCATTTT. It translates to CASSIVLNQPQHF.